The clone carrying this TCR beta chain was counted between two and nine times. In the source study's methods: Nucleated cell number was recorded as an estimate derived from reference gene primer amplification. Measured with immunoSEQ multiplex PCR; TCRdb has only the in-frame clones, and not every one. That table is the source of V, J and clone size, and D and trimming were worked out from the DNA. In the table there are 150,000 to 200,000 clones, about 88% of which are singletons. J was trimmed by 1 base and V by 5 bases; bases with no gene match: 5. The CDR3 loop spans 15 amino acids. Germline V gives CDR1 WSHSY, CDR2 SAAADI. These data come from a study of blood T cell repertoires in COVID-19. Study summary: COVID-19 samples collected from the United States, Italy and Spain covered acute and convalescent phases. Sources were T cells, B-cell-depleted T cells, or PBMCs; the material itself was cDNA or gDNA.

The material sequenced was peripheral blood. The rearrangement joins TRBV10-2 to TRBJ2-5; TRBD2 matches at 9 bases. The TCR originated in a man between 18 and 29 years old who had recovered from COVID-19. The CDR3 loop is CASSSGTSPQETQYF. CDR3 coding DNA: TGCGCCAGCAGTTCCGGGACTAGCCCCCAAGAGACCCAGTACTTC.